The T cell receptor beta chain described here comes from a study of blood T cell repertoires in COVID-19. The repertoire was sequenced with immunoSEQ multiplex PCR; TCRdb's copy has only in-frame clones and lacks some. The sample records approximately 100,000 clones, about 90% being singletons. Germline lookup yields CDR1 SNHLY and CDR2 FYNNEI. This CDR3 is 17 amino acids long. J gave up 6 bases and V 2 bases, and 10 bases lay outside the gene matches. This TCR was recovered from a man over 45 with acute or convalescent COVID-19. Source material: peripheral blood. The V and J genes are TRBV2 and TRBJ2-5; 12 nucleotides agree with TRBD2. The CDR3 nucleotides are TGTGCCAGCAGTGAATATCCTAGCGGGGGGGCTGAAAAGACCCAGTACTTC. Protein product: CASSEYPSGGAEKTQYF.